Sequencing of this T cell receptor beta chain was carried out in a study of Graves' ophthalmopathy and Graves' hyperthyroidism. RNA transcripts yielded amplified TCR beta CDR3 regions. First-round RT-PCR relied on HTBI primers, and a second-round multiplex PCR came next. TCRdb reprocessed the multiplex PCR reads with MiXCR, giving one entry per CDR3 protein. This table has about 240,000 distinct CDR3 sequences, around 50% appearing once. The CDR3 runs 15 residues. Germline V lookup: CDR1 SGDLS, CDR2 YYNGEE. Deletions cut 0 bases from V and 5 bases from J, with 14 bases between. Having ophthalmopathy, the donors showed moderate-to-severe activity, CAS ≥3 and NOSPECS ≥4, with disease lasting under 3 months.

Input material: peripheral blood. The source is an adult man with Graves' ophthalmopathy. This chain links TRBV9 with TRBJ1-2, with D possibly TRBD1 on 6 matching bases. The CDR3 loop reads CASSVGPGAFYGYTF. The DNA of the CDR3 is TGTGCCAGCAGCGTAGGGCCAGGGGCGTTTTATGGCTACACCTTC.